This TCR beta chain was obtained from a study of blood T cell repertoires in COVID-19. In the source study's methods: Scientists estimated how many nucleated cells there were by amplifying reference gene primers. Data came from immunoSEQ multiplex PCR; TCRdb stores just in-frame clones and leaves some out. The V and J calls and clone size are taken from that table; D and trimming were inferred from the DNA. The sample consists of 160,000 or so clones, roughly 89% of them appearing once. V was pared by 5 bases and J by 2 bases, with 7 bases of the junction left unmatched. Germline-derived CDR1 and CDR2 are SGHTA and FQGNSA. This CDR3 contains 16 residues.

This clonotype originated in a woman between 50 and 59 years old with acute or convalescent COVID-19. This chain uses TRBV7-2 with TRBJ2-3; TRBD2 agrees at 10 bases. Sequencing input: peripheral blood. This CDR3 reads CASSHASGSHTDTQYF. In DNA, the CDR3 is TGTGCCAGCAGCCATGCTAGCGGGAGCCACACAGATACGCAGTATTTT.